This T cell receptor (beta chain) was sequenced during a study of technical replicates of blood from a handful of donors (dated by TCRdb to about 2017). The CDR3 runs 12 amino acids, cysteine and phenylalanine included. The DNA shown is the 36-base CDR3, in frame from base 1. The library was prepared using the immunoSEQ multiplex PCR assay. The clones in this table, taken by TCRdb from immuneACCESS, are in-frame only. Not every clone is retained; where verified, under half of the shortfall comes from an unresolved V gene, and the cause of the rest is unknown. The sample records about 90,000 clones, about 90% of which are singletons. The ten biggest clones cover about 0.26% of the sample. In regard to this clone: This clone's antigen is unknown. Per-nucleotide qualities are absent, and no much larger clonotype sits a single base away.

Sample: T cells isolated from PBMCs. The receptor was derived from a human donor in good health. The rearrangement combines TRBV12-2 with TRBJ1-2; the table assigns TRBD1, which was not confirmed against the DNA. TRBV12-2 has pseudogene status. CDR3 loop: CASRRDRPRYTF. The sequence in DNA is TGTGCAAGTCGTCGGGACAGGCCCCGCTACACCTTC.